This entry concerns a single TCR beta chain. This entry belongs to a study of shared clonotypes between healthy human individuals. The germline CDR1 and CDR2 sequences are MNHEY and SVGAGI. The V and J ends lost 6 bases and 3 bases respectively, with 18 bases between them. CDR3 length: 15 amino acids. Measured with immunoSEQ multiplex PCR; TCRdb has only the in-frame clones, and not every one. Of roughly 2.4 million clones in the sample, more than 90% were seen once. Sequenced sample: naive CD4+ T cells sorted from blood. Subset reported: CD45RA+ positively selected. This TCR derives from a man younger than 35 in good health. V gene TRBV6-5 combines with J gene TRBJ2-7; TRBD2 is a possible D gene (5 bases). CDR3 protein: CASRSGRVRGYEQYF. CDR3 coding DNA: TGTGCCAGCAGATCCGGCCGGGTTCGGGGCTACGAGCAGTACTTC.